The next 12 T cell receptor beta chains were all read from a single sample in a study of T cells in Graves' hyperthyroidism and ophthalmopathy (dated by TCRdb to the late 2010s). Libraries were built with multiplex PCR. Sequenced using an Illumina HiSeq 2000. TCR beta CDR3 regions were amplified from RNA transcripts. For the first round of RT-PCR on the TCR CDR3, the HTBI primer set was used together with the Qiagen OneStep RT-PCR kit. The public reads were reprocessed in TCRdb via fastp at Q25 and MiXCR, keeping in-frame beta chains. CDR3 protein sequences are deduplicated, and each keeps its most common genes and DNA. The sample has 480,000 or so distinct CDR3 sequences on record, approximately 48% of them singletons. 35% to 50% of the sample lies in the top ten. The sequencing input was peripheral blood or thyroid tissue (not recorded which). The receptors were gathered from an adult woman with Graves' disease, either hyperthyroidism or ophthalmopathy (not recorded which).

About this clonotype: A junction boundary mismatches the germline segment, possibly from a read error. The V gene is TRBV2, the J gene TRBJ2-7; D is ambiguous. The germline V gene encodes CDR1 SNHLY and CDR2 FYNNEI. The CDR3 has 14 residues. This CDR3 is CASMVNPASYEQHF. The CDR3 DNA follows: TGTGCCAGCATGGTCAATCCGGCCTCCTACGAGCAGCACTTC.

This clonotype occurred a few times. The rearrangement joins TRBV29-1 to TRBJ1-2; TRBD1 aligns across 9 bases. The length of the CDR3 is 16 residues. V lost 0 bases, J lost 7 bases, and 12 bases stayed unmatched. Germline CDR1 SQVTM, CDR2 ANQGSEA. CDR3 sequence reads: CSVEDEWGQGSGGYTF. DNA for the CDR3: TGCAGCGTTGAAGATGAGTGGGGACAGGGATCTGGTGGCTACACCTTC.

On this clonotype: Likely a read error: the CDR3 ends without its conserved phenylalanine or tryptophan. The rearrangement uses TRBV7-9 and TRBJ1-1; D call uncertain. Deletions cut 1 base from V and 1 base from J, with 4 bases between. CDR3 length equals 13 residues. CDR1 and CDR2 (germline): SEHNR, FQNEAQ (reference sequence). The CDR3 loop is CASSLGWNTEAFL. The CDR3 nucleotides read TGTGCCAGCAGCTTAGGATGGAACACTGAAGCTTTCCTT.

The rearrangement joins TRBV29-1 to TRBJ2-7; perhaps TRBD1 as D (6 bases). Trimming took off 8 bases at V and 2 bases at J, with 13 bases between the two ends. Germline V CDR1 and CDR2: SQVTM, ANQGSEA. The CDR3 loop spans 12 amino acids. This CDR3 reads CSLVRGAYEQYF. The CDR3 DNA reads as TGCAGCTTAGTCAGGGGAGCCTACGAGCAGTACTTC.

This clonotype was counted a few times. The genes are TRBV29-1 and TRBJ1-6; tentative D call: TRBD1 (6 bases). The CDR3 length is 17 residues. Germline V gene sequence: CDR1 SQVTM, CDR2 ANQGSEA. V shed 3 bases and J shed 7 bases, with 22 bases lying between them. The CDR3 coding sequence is TGCAGCGTTGACCTCGTTGGGGGGCAACTTCGGAATTCACCCCTCCACTTT. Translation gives CSVDLVGGQLRNSPLHF.

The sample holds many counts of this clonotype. The CDR3 DNA follows: TGTGCCAGCAGCACCCGACTAGCGGGAAGAACCGGGGAGCTGTTTTTT. This gives the protein CASSTRLAGRTGELFF. The rearrangement links TRBV9 to TRBJ2-2; TRBD2 matches at 11 bases. CDR1 is SGDLS and CDR2 is YYNGEE in the germline V gene. The CDR3 consists of 16 residues. V lost 4 bases and J lost 5; bases outside the gene matches: 7.

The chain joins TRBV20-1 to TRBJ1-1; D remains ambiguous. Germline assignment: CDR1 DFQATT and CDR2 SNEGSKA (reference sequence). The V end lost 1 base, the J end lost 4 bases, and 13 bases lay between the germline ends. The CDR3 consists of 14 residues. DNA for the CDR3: TGCAGTGCTAGAGTCGTGGGTTGGGGCACTGAAGCTTTCTTT. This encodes CSARVVGWGTEAFF.

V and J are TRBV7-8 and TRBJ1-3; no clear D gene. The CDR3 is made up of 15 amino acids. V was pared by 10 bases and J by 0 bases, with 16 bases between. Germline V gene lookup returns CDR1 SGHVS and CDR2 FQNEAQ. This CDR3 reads CATGIQRSSGNTIYF. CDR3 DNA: TGTGCCACCGGGATCCAGAGAAGCTCTGGAAACACCATATATTTT.

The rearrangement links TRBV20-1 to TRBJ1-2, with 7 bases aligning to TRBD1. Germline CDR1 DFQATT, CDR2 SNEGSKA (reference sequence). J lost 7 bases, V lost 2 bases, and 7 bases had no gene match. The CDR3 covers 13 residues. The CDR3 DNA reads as TGCAGTGCTAGAACGACAGGGCTTAGTGGCTACACCTTC. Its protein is CSARTTGLSGYTF.

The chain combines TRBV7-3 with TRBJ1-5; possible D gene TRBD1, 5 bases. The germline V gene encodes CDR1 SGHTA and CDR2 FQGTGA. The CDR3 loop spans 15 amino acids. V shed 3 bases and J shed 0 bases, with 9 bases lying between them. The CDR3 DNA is TGTGCCAGCAGCTTGGGGCCCTATAGCAATCAGCCCCAGCATTTT. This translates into CASSLGPYSNQPQHF. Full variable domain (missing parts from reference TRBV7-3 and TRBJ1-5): GAGVSQTPSNKVTEKGKYVELRCDPISGHTALYWYRQSLGQGPEFLIYFQGTGAADDSGLPNDRFFAVRPEGSVSTLKIQRTERGDSAVYLCASSLGPYSNQPQHFGDGTRLSIL.

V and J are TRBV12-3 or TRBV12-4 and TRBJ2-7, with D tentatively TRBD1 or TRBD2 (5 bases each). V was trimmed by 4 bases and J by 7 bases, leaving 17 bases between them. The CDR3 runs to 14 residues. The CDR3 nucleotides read TGTGCCAGCAGTTACTCACAGGACTCCTTTGAGCAGTACTTC. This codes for CASSYSQDSFEQYF.

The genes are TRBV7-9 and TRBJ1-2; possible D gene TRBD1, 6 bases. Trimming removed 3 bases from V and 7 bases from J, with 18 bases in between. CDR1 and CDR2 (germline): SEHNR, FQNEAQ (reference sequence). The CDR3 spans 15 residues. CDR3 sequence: CASSLDDRSRSGYTF. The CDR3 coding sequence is TGTGCCAGCAGCTTGGACGACAGGAGCAGAAGTGGCTACACCTTC. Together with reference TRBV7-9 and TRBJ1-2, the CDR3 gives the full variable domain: DTGVSQNPRHKITKRGQNVTFRCDPISEHNRLYWYRQTLGQGPEFLTYFQNEAQLEKSRLLSDRFSAERPKGSFSTLEIQRTEQGDSAMYLCASSLDDRSRSGYTFGSGTRLTVV.